The next 10 T cell receptor beta chains were all read from a single sample in a study of CD8+ T cells in alopecia areata. Extracted RNA was reverse transcribed, and the resulting cDNA served as sequencing template. Some clones are missing from TCRdb's copy, which holds only in-frame ones; the method was immunoSEQ multiplex PCR. The repertoire holds 80,000 to 100,000 clones, with under 45% as singletons. Material for sequencing was CD4+ T cells sorted from blood. These receptor sequences come from a human donor with alopecia areata.

The V gene is TRBV30, the J gene TRBJ1-6, with D possibly matching TRBD1 (5 bases). V lost 2 bases, J lost 8 bases, and 7 bases lay in between. The CDR3 is 12 residues long. CDR1 GTSNPN and CDR2 SVGIG come from the germline V gene (reference sequence). The CDR3 sequence is CAWSTRDSPLHF. The CDR3 DNA sequence: TGTGCCTGGAGTACCAGGGATTCACCCCTCCACTTT. The whole variable domain, remainder taken from reference TRBV30 and TRBJ1-6, is SQTIHQWPATLVQPVGSPLSLECTVEGTSNPNLYWYRQAAGRGLQLLFYSVGIGQISSEVPQNLSASRPQDRQFILSSKKLLLSDSGFYLCAWSTRDSPLHFGNGTRLTVT.

The gene calls are TRBV23-1 and TRBJ2-7, with a possible D match to TRBD1 (5 bases). TRBV23-1 is an ORF for which the function is uncertain. The CDR3 loop spans 14 amino acids. With 4 bases removed from V and 5 bases from J, the gap between germline ends came to 15 bases. The CDR3 DNA is TGCGCCAGCAGTCGGGCAGGGATCATCCACGAGCAGTACTTC. Translation gives CASSRAGIIHEQYF.

V is TRBV29-1 and J is TRBJ2-7, with a possible D match to TRBD2 (5 bases). The germline V gene has CDR1 SQVTM and CDR2 ANQGSEA. The CDR3 consists of 10 residues. V shed 6 bases and J shed 9 bases, with 12 bases lying between them. The CDR3 spells CSVREGGQYF. The CDR3 DNA is TGCAGCGTGAGGGAAGGAGGGCAGTACTTC.

In this sample, this clone turned up a few times. The genes are TRBV29-1 and TRBJ1-1; D unresolved. Trimming shortened V by 5 bases and J by 0 bases, and 7 bases separated the two germline ends. The CDR3 extends over 12 amino acids. Per germline, CDR1 SQVTM and CDR2 ANQGSEA. The DNA for the CDR3 is TGCAGCGTTAGGAGCATGAACACTGAAGCTTTCTTT. This gives the protein CSVRSMNTEAFF.

The chain recombines TRBV29-1 with TRBJ2-1; TRBD2 might be the D (5 bases). Germline CDR1 SQVTM, CDR2 ANQGSEA. CDR3 length equals 14 residues. V was cut by 2 bases and J by 7 bases, with 15 bases left in between. The CDR3, as DNA: TGCAGCGTTGAAATGCCTAGCAGGTGGAATGAGCAGTTCTTC. Translating it yields CSVEMPSRWNEQFF.

This clone was recorded only once. V and J are TRBV5-1 and TRBJ1-1; D is undetermined. This CDR3 region has 13 residues. Germline V CDR1 and CDR2: SGHRS, YFSETQ. The V and J ends lost 0 bases and 4 bases respectively, with 7 bases between them. The CDR3 spells CASSLVVGTEAFF. The CDR3 nucleotides are TGCGCCAGCAGCTTGGTAGTCGGCACTGAAGCTTTCTTT.

This chain links TRBV28 with TRBJ2-3; D gene uncertain. The CDR3 totals 15 residues. Germline lookup yields CDR1 MDHEN and CDR2 SYDVKM. V gave up 7 bases and J gave up 1 base, with 15 bases separating them. CDR3 DNA: TGTGCCAGCACCCAACAAACTTTACGCACAGATACGCAGTATTTT. Translated, it gives CASTQQTLRTDTQYF.

The genes are TRBV7-7 and TRBJ2-3; D is perhaps TRBD2 (5 bases). The ends were cut back, 5 bases at V and 2 bases at J, with 11 bases in the middle. Germline V gives CDR1 SSHAT, CDR2 FNYEAQ (reference sequence). The CDR3 covers 14 residues. CDR3 sequence: CASSRRPFTDTQYF. Here the CDR3 DNA reads TGTGCCAGCAGCCGGAGGCCCTTCACAGATACGCAGTATTTT.

This clone was picked up many times. The rearrangement joins TRBV21-1 to TRBJ2-1; TRBD1 reflects the table's D call only, with no check against the DNA. TRBV21-1 is a known pseudogene. CDR3 length: 12 residues. CDR3 region: CASHQPGHEQFF. The CDR3 nucleotides are TGTGCCAGCCACCAGCCAGGCCATGAGCAGTTCTTC.

The gene calls are TRBV5-1 and TRBJ2-7, with TRBD1 as a possible D gene (7 bases). Germline V gene sequence: CDR1 SGHRS, CDR2 YFSETQ. This CDR3 is 16 amino acids long. V was trimmed by 1 base and J by 6 bases, leaving 20 bases between them. In nucleotides, the CDR3 is TGCGCCAGCAGCTTGTTGCAGGGGGGCCTACGCTCCGAGCAGTACTTC. Its protein product is CASSLLQGGLRSEQYF.